Sequencing of this TCR beta chain was carried out in a study of T-cell reconstitution after alpha-beta-depleted transplantation in children (dated by TCRdb to about 2016). Regarding the study in general: The study quantitatively tracked T-cell immune reconstitution after TCRalphabeta/CD19-depleted allogeneic hematopoietic cell transplantation in children using TCR repertoire profiling.

The method was PCR. TCRdb shows the sequencer as Illumina HiSeq 2500. To normalize quantification of the TCRbeta repertoire, the TCR libraries were built with molecular barcoding that relied on unique molecular identifiers. The raw public reads went through TCRdb reprocessing: fastp at Q25, MiXCR clone calling, in-frame beta chains kept. Every distinct CDR3 protein forms one entry, paired with its most common genes and DNA. The sample yields fewer than 700,000 distinct CDR3 sequences; about 21% were counted once. The ten top clones hold less than 15% of the sample. Overall results and qualifications from the work: In some patients, the high TCRbeta diversity seen at day 60 was put down to recipient T cells and intrathymic progenitors that had survived conditioning. The apparently early alphabetaT-cell count recovery about two months after transplant was reportedly dependent on only several hundred rapidly expanded clones derived from non-depleted graft cells. The frequencies of hyperexpanded clones fell over the following months, and after one year, T-cell counts and TCRbeta diversity were mostly attributed to newly produced T cells.

This clonotype has only a few counts. The antigen it recognizes is unknown. Qualities for individual bases were not recorded, and no much larger clone is one base off. Measured from the cysteine to the phenylalanine, the CDR3 is 14 residues long. Left in the record is the CDR3 DNA by itself, 42 bases read in frame from the first base. V is shortened by 3 bases, J by 6 bases, and the region joining them spans 12 bases. Read against the paper, the sample's treatment or condition label means: allogeneic hematopoietic cell transplantation with graft depleted of TCRalphabeta T cells and CD19 B cells. TCRalphabeta/CD19-depleted allogeneic hematopoietic cell grafts were given to the transplant recipients, all of whom were children.

The source of this sequence is a boy in the first two years of life who had a stem cell transplant for acute myeloid leukemia, so the T cells may come from the graft donor. The rearrangement joined TRBV12-3 or TRBV12-4 to TRBJ2-1; the D gene is not confidently resolved. Specimen: PBMCs, mostly from graft donor cells, collected 360 days after TCRalphabeta/CD19-depleted stem cell transplant. The CDR3 sequence is CASSFRRRSNEQFF. Read as DNA, the sequence is TGTGCCAGCAGTTTTAGGAGAAGGTCCAATGAGCAGTTCTTC.